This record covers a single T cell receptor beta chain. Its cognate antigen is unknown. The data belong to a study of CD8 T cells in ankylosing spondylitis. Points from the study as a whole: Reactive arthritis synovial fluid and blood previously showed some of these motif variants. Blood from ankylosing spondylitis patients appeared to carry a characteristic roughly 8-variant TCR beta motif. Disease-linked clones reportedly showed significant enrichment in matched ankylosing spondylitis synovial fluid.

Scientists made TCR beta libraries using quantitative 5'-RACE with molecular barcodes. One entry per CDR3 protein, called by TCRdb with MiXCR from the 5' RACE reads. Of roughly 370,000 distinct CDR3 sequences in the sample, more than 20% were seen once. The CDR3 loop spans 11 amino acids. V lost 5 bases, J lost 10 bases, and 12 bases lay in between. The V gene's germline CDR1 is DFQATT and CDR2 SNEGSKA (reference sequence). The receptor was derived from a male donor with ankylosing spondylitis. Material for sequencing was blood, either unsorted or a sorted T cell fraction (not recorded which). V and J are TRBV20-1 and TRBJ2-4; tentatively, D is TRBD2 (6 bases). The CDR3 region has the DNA TGCAGTGCTGGCGGGGAATCAATTCAGTACTTC. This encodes CSAGGESIQYF.